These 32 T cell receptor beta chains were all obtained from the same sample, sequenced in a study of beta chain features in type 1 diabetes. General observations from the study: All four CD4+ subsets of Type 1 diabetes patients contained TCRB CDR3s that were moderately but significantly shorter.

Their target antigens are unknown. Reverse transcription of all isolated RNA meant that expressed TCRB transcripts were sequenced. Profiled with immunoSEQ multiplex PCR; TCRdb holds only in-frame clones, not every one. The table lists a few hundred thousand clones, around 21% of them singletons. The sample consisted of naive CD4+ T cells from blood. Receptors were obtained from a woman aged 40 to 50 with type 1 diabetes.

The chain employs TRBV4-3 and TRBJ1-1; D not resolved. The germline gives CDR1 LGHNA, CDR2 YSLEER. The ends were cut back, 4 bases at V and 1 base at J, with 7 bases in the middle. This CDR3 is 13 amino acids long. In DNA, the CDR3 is TGCGCCAGCAGCCTTGAGGGGAACACTGAAGCTTTCTTT. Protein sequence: CASSLEGNTEAFF.

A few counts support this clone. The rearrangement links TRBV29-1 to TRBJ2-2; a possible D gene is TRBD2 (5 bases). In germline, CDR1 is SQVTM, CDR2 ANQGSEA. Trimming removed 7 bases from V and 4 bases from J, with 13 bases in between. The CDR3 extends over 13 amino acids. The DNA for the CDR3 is TGCAGCGCTGGAGGAAGGTTCACCGGGGAGCTGTTTTTT. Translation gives CSAGGRFTGELFF.

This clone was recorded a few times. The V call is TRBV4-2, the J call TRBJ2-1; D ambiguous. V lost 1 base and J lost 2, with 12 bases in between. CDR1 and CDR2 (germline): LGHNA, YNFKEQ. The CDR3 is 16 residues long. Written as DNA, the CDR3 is TGTGCCAGCAGCCAAGGGTCCGGAGATCCCTACAATGAGCAGTTCTTC. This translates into CASSQGSGDPYNEQFF.

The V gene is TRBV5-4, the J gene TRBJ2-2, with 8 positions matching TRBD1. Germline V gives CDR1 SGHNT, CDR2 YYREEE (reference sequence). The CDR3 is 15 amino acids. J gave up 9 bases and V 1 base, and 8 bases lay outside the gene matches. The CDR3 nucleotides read TGTGCCAGCAGCTTGCCGGGACAGGTGGCAAGGGAGCTGTTTTTT. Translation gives CASSLPGQVARELFF.

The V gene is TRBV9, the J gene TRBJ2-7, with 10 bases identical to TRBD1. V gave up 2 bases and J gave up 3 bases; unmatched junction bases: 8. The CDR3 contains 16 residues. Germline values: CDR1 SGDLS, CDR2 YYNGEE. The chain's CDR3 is CASSVIPGTGVYEQYF. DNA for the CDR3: TGTGCCAGCAGCGTTATTCCGGGGACAGGGGTCTACGAGCAGTACTTC.

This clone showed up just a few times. Here the CDR3 reads CASKEGNQPQHF. As DNA, the CDR3 is TGTGCCAGCAAGGAGGGCAATCAGCCCCAGCATTTT. The chain carries TRBV28 and TRBJ1-5; D not resolved. V was shortened by 7 bases and J by 2 bases, with 6 bases between the two germline ends. This CDR3 is built from 12 residues. The germline V gene has CDR1 MDHEN and CDR2 SYDVKM.

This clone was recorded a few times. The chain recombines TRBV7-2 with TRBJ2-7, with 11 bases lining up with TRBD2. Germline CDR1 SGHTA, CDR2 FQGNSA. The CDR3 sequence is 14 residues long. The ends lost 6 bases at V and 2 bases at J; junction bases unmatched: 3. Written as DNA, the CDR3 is TGTGCCAGCAGGCAACTAGCGGGAGCCTACGAGCAGTACTTC. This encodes CASRQLAGAYEQYF.

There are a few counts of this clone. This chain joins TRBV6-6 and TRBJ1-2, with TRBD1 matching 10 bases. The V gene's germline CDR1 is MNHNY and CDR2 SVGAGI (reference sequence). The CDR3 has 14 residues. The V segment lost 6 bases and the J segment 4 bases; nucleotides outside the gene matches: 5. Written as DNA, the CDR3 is TGTGCCAGCAGGCCGACAGGGGGCACCTATGGCTACACCTTC. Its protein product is CASRPTGGTYGYTF.

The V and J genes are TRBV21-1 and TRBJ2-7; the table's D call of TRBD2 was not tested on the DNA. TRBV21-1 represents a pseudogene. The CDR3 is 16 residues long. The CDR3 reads CASSTRDREGRNEQYF. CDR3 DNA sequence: TGTGCCAGCAGCACCAGGGACCGGGAGGGCAGGAACGAGCAGTACTTC.

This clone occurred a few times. The CDR3 DNA follows: TGCGCCAGCAGCCAAGCCCTAGCGGGCTCCTACAATGAGCAGTTCTTC. This sequence encodes CASSQALAGSYNEQFF. This chain links TRBV4-3 with TRBJ2-1, with TRBD2 identical over 8 bases. V shed 1 base and J 0 bases; nucleotides not matched to a gene: 2. There are 16 residues in the CDR3. Germline loops: CDR1 LGHNA, CDR2 YSLEER.

CDR3 DNA: TGCAGCGTTGAGGGCAGAGATCCCTATGGCTACACCTTC. Protein product: CSVEGRDPYGYTF. The genes are TRBV29-1 and TRBJ1-2; D is unresolved. The V and J ends lost 3 bases and 4 bases respectively, with 12 bases between them. The CDR3 contains 13 residues. Per germline, CDR1 SQVTM and CDR2 ANQGSEA.

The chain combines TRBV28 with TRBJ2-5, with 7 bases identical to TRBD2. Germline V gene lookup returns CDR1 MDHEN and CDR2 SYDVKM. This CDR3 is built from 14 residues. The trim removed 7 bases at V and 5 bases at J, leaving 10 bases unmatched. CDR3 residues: CASKPPGGGETQYF. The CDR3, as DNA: TGTGCCAGCAAGCCTCCTGGCGGGGGTGAGACCCAGTACTTC.

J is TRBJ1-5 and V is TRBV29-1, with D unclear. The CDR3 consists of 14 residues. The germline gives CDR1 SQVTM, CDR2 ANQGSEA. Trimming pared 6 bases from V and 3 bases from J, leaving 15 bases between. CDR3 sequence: CSVLLLLHNQPQHF. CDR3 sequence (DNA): TGCAGCGTGCTACTACTTCTGCACAATCAGCCCCAGCATTTT.

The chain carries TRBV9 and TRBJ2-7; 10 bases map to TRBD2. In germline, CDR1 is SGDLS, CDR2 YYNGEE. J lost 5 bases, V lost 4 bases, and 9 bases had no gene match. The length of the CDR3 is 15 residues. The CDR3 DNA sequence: TGTGCCAGCAGCTCCCAGCGGGAGGGTTTCCACGAGCAGTACTTC. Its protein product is CASSSQREGFHEQYF.

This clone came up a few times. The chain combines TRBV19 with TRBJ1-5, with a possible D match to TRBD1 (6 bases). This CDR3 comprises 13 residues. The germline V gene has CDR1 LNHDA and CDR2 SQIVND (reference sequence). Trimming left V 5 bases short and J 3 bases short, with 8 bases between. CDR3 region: CASSWGPNQPQHF. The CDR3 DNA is TGTGCCAGTAGTTGGGGGCCCAATCAGCCCCAGCATTTT.

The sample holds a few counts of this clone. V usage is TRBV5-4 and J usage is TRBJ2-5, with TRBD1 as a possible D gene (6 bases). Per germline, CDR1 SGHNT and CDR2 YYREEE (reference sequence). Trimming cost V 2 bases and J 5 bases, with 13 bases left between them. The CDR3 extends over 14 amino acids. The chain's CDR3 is CASSFRGSAETQYF. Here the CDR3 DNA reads TGTGCCAGCAGCTTTAGGGGGTCTGCTGAGACCCAGTACTTC.

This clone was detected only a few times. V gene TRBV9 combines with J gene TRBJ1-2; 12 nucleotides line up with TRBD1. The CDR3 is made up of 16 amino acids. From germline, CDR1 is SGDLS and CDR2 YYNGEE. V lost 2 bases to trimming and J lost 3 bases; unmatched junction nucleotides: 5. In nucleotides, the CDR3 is TGTGCCAGCAGCGTGGCGGGACAGGGGGCCTACTATGGCTACACCTTC. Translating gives CASSVAGQGAYYGYTF.

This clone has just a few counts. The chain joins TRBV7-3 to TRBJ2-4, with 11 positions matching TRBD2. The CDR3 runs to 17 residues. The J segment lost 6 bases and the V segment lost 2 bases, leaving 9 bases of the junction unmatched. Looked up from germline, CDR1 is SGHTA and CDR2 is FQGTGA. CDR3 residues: CASSLGTSGSGVNIQYF. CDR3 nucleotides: TGTGCCAGCAGCTTAGGAACTAGCGGGAGCGGGGTAAACATTCAGTACTTC. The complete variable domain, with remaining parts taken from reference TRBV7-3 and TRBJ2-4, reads GAGVSQTPSNKVTEKGKYVELRCDPISGHTALYWYRQSLGQGPEFLIYFQGTGAADDSGLPNDRFFAVRPEGSVSTLKIQRTERGDSAVYLCASSLGTSGSGVNIQYFGAGTRLSVL.

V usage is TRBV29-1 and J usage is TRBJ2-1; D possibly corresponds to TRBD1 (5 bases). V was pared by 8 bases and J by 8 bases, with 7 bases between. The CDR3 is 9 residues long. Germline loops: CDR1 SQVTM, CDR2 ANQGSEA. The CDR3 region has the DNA TGCAGCACAGGAGATGAGCAGTTCTTC. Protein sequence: CSTGDEQFF.

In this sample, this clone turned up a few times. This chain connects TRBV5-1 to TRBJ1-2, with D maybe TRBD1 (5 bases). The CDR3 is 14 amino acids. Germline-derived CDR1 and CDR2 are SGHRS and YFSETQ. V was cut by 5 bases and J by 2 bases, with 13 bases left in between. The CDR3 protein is CASRTTDLNYGYTF. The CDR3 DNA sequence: TGCGCCAGCAGGACGACAGACCTCAACTATGGCTACACCTTC.

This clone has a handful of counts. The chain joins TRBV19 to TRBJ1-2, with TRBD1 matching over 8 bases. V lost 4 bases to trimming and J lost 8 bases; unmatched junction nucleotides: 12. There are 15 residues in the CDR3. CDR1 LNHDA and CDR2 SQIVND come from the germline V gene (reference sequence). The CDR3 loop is CASSTQGAHGGGYTF. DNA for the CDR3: TGTGCCAGTAGTACCCAGGGGGCCCACGGAGGGGGCTACACCTTC.

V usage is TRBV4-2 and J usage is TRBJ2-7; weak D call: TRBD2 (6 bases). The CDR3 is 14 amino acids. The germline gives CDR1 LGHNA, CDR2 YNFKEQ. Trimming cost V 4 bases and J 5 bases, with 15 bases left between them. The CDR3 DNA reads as TGTGCCAGCAGCCTCGCGGGACCGTTCGACGAGCAGTACTTC. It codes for CASSLAGPFDEQYF.

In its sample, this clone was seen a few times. CDR3 nucleotide sequence: TGTGCCAGCAGCCTCCAACTAGCGGGGGGTACAGATACGCAGTATTTT. Its protein product is CASSLQLAGGTDTQYF. The chain uses TRBV5-4 and TRBJ2-3; 12 positions agree with TRBD2. Germline V lookup: CDR1 SGHNT, CDR2 YYREEE (reference sequence). The CDR3 has 16 residues. The trim removed 4 bases at V and 3 bases at J, leaving 6 bases unmatched.

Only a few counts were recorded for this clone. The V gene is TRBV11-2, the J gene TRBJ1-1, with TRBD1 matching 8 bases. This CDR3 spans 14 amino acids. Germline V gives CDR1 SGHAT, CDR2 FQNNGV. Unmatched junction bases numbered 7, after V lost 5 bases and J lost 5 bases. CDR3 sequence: CASSLTGDGTEAFF. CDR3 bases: TGTGCCAGCAGCCTGACAGGGGATGGTACTGAAGCTTTCTTT.

The CDR3, as DNA: TGCAGCGTTGAACCCCCCTGGGGCAGGGAGGATGGCTACACCTTC. Translating it yields CSVEPPWGREDGYTF. The gene calls are TRBV29-1 and TRBJ1-2; possibly TRBD1 for D (5 bases). Germline V gene data show CDR1 as SQVTM and CDR2 as ANQGSEA. V was cut by 2 bases and J by 6 bases, with 19 bases left in between. The CDR3 extends over 15 amino acids.

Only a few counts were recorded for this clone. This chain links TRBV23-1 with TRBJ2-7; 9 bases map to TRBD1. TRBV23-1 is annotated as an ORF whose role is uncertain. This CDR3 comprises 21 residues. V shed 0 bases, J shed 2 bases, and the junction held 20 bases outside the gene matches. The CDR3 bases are TGCGCCAGCAGTCAATCGGACGCCGGGGGACAGGGAACGTCCCGGCCCTACGAGCAGTACTTC. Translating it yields CASSQSDAGGQGTSRPYEQYF.

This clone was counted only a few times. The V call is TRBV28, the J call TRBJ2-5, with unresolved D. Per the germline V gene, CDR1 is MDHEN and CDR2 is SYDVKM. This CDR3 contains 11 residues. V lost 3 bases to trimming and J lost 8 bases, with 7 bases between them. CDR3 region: CASSFGPTQYF. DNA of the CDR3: TGTGCCAGCAGTTTCGGTCCCACCCAGTACTTC.

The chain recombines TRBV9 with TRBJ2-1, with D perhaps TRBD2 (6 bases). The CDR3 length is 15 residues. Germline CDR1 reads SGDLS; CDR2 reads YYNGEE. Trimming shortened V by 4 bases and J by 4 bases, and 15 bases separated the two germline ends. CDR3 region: CASSPGVPIYNEQFF. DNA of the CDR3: TGTGCCAGCAGCCCGGGGGTACCCATATACAATGAGCAGTTCTTC. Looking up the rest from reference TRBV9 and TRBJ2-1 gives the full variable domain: DSGVTQTPKHLITATGQRVTLRCSPRSGDLSVYWYQQSLDQGLQFLIQYYNGEERAKGNILERFSAQQFPDLHSELNLSSLELGDSALYFCASSPGVPIYNEQFFGPGTRLTVL.

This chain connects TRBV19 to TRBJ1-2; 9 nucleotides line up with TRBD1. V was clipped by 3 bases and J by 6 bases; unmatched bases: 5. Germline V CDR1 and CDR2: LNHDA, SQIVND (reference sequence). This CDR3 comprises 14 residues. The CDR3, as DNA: TGTGCCAGTAGTATGATGGGACAGGGCCATGGCTACACCTTC. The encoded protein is CASSMMGQGHGYTF.

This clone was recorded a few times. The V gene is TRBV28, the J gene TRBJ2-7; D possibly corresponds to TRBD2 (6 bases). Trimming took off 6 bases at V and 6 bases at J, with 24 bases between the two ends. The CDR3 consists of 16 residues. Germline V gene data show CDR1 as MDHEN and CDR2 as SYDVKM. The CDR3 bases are TGTGCCAGCAGAACTGCGGGCGGGAACCTACCCGGCGAGCAGTACTTC. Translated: CASRTAGGNLPGEQYF.

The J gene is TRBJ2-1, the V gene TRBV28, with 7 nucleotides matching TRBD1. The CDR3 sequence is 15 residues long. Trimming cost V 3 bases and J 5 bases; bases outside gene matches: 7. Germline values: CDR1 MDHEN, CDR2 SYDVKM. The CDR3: CASSLIRDSHNEQFF. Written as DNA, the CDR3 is TGTGCCAGCAGTTTGATTCGGGACAGCCACAATGAGCAGTTCTTC. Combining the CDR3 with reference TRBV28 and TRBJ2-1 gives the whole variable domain DVKVTQSSRYLVKRTGEKVFLECVQDMDHENMFWYRQDPGLGLRLIYFSYDVKMKEKGDIPEGYSVSREKKERFSLILESASTNQTSMYLCASSLIRDSHNEQFFGPGTRLTVL.

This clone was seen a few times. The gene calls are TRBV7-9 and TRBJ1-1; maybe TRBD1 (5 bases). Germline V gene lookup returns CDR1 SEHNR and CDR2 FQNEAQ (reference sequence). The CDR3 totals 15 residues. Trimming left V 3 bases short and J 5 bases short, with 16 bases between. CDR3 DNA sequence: TGTGCCAGCAGCTTTGTCCCGCAGGGAACAACTGAAGCTTTCTTT. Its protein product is CASSFVPQGTTEAFF.